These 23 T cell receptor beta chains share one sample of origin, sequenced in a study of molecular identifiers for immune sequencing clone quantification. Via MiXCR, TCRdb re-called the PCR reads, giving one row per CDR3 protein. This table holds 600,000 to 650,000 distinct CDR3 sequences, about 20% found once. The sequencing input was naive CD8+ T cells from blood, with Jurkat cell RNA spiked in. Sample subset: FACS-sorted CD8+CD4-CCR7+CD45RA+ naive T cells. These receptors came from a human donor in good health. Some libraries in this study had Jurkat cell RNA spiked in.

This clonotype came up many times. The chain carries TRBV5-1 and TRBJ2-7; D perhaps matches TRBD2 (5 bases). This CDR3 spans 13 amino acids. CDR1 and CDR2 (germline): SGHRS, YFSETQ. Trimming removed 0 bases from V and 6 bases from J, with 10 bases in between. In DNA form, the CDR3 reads TGCGCCAGCAGCTTGGAGCCAGGAGGCGAGCAGTACTTC. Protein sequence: CASSLEPGGEQYF.

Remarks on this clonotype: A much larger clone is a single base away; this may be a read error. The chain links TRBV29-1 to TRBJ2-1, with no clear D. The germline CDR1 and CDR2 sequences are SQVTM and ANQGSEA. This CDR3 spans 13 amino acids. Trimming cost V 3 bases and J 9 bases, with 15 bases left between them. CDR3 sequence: CSVDWAEHGEQFF. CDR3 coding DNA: TGCAGCGTTGACTGGGCAGAACATGGTGAGCAGTTCTTC.

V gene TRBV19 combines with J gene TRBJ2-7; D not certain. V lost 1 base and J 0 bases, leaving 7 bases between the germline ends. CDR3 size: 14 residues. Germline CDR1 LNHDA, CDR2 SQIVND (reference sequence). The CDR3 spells CASSIVFDSYEQYF. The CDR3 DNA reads TGTGCCAGTAGTATAGTATTCGACTCCTACGAGCAGTACTTC.

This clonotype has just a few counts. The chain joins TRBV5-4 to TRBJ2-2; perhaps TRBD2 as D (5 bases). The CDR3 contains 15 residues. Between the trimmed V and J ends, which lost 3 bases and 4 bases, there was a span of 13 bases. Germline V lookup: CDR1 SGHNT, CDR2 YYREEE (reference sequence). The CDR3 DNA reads TGTGCCAGCAGCTGGAAGACTACGGGCACCGGGGAGCTGTTTTTT. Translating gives CASSWKTTGTGELFF.

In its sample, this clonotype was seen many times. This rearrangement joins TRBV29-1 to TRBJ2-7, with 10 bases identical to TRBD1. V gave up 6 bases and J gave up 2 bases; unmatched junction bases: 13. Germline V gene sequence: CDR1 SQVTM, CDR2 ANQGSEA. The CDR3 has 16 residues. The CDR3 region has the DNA TGCAGCGTATCGGGGACAGGGGATATTGGTACCTACGAGCAGTACTTC. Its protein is CSVSGTGDIGTYEQYF.

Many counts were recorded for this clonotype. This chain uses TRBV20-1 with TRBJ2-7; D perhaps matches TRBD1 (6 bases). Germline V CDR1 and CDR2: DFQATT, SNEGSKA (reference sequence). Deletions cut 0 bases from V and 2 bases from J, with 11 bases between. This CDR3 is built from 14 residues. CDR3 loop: CSARDTGSTYEQYF. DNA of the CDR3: TGCAGTGCTAGAGATACAGGGAGCACCTACGAGCAGTACTTC.

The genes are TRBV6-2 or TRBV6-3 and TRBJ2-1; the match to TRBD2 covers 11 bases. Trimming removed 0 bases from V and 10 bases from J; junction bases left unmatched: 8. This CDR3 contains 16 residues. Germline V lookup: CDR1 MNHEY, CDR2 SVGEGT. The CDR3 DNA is TGTGCCAGCAGTTACTCGTTGGAAGCTAGCGGGAGGGAGCAGTTCTTC. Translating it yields CASSYSLEASGREQFF.

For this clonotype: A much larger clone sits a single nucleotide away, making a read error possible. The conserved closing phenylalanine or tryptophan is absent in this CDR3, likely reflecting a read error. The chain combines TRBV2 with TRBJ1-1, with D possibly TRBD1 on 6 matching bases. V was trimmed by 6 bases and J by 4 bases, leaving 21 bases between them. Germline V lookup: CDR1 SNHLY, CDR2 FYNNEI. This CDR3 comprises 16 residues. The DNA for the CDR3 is TGTGCCAGCAGAACCTCTCGGGACGTCAGGGGCACTGAAGCTTTCCTT. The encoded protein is CASRTSRDVRGTEAFL.

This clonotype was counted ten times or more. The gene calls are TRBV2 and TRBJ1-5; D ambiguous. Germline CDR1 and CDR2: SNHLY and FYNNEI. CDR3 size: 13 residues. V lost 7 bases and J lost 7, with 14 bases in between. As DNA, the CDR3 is TGTGCCAGCATAGTCCCCCCAAAACAGCCCCAGCATTTT. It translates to CASIVPPKQPQHF.

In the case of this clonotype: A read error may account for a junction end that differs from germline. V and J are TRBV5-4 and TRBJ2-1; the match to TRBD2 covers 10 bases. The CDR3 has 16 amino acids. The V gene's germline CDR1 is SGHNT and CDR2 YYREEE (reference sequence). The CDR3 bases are TGTGCCAGCAGCTTAGGACTAGCGGCCCCCGACAATGTGCAGTTCTTC. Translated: CASSLGLAAPDNVQFF. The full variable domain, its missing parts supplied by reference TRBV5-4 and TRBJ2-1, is ETGVTQSPTHLIKTRGQQVTLRCSSQSGHNTVSWYQQALGQGPQFIFQYYREEENGRGNFPPRFSGLQFPNYSSELNVNALELDDSALYLCASSLGLAAPDNVQFFGPGTRLTVL.

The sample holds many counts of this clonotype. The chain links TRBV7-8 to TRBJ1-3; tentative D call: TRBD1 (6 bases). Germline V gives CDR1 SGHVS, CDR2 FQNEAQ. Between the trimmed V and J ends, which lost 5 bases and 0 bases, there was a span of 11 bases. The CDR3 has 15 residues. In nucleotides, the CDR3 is TGTGCCAGCAGCCAAGGACAGAGCTCTGGAAACACCATATATTTT. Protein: CASSQGQSSGNTIYF.

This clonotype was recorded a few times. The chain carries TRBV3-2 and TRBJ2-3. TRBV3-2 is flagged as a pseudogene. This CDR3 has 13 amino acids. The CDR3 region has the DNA TGTGCCAGCAGCTTCTACGGGGCAGATACGCAGTATTTT. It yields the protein CASSFYGADTQYF.

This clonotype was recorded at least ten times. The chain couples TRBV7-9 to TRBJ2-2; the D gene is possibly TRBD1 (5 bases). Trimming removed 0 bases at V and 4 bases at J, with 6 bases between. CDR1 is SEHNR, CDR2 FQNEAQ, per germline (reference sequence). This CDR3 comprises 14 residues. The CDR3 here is CASSLARVTGELFF. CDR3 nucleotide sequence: TGTGCCAGCAGCTTAGCCAGGGTCACCGGGGAGCTGTTTTTT. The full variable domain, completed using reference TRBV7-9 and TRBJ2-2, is DTGVSQNPRHKITKRGQNVTFRCDPISEHNRLYWYRQTLGQGPEFLTYFQNEAQLEKSRLLSDRFSAERPKGSFSTLEIQRTEQGDSAMYLCASSLARVTGELFFGEGSRLTVL.

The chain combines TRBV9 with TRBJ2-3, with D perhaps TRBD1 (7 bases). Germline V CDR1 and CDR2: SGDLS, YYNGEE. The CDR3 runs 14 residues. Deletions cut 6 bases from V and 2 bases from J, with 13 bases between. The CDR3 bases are TGTGCCAGCATCGCAGGGGGGTCCACAGATACGCAGTATTTT. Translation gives CASIAGGSTDTQYF.

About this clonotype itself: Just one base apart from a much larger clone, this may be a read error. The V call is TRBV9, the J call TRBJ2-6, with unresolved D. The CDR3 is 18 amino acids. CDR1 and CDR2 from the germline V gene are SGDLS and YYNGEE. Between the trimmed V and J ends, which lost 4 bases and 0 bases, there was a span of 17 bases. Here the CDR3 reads CASSSSVTVVSGANVLTF. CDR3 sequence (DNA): TGTGCCAGCAGCTCCTCCGTGACGGTGGTCTCTGGGGCCAACGTCCTGACTTTC.

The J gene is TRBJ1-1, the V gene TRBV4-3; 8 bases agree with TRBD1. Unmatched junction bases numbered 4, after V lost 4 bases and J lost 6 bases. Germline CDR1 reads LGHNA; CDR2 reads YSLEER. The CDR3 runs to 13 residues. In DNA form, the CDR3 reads TGCGCCAGCAGCCTTTTACAGGGGGCTGAAGCTTTCTTT. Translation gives CASSLLQGAEAFF.

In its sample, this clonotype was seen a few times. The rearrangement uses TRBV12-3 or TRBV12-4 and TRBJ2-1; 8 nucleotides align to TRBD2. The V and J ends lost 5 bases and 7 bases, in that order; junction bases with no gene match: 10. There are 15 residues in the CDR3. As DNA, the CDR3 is TGTGCCAGCAGTCCCCCGGGGACGGGGGGGAATGAGCAGTTCTTC. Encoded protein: CASSPPGTGGNEQFF.

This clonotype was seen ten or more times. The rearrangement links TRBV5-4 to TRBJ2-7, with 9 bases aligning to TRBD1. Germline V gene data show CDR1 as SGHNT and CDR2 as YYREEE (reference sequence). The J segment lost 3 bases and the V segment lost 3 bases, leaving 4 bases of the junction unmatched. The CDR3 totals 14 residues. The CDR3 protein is CASSYGQGHYEQYF. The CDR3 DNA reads TGTGCCAGCAGCTACGGACAGGGGCACTACGAGCAGTACTTC.

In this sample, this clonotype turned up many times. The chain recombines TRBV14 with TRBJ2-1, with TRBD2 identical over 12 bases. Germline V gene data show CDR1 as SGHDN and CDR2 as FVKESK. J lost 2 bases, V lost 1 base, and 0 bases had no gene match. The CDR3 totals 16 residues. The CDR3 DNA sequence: TGTGCCAGCAGCCAAGGGACTAGCGGGACCTACAATGAGCAGTTCTTC. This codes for CASSQGTSGTYNEQFF.

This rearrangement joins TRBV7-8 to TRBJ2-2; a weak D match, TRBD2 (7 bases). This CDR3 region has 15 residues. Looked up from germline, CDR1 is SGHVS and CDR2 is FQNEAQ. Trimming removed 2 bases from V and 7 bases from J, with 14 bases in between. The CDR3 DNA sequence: TGTGCCAGCAGCTTACCGCCAGGGGAGGGCGGGGAGCTGTTTTTT. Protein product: CASSLPPGEGGELFF.

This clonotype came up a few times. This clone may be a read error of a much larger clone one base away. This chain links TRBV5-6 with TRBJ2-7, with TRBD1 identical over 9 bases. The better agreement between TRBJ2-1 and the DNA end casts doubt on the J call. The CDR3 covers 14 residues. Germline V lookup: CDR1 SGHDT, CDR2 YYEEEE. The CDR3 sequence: CASSFGTGSDEQFF. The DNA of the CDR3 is TGTGCCAGCAGCTTCGGGACAGGGTCCGACGAGCAGTTCTTC.

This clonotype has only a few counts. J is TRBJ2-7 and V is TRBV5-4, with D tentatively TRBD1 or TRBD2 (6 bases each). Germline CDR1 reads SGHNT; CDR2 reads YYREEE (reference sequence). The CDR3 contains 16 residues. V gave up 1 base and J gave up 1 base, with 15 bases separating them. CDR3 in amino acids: CASSLWGAEPSYEQYF. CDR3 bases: TGTGCCAGCAGCTTGTGGGGGGCAGAACCTTCCTACGAGCAGTACTTC. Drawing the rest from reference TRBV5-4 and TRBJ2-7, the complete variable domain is ETGVTQSPTHLIKTRGQQVTLRCSSQSGHNTVSWYQQALGQGPQFIFQYYREEENGRGNFPPRFSGLQFPNYSSELNVNALELDDSALYLCASSLWGAEPSYEQYFGPGTRLTVT.

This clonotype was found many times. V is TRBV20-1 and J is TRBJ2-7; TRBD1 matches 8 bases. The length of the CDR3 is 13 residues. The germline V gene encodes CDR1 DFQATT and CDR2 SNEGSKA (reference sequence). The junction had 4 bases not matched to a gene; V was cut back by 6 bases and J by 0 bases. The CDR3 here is CSARTGNSYEQYF. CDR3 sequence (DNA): TGCAGTGCCCGGACAGGGAACTCCTACGAGCAGTACTTC.